These 21 T cell receptor beta chains originate from one sample sequenced in a study of blood T cell repertoires in COVID-19. Repertoires were generated with immunoSEQ multiplex PCR, while TCRdb's copy carries only in-frame clones and drops some. The table shows over 100,000 clones, with around 84% occurring only once. The sequenced sample consisted of peripheral blood. The receptor source for this set is a man aged 55 to 70 with acute or convalescent COVID-19.

The V call is TRBV10-1, the J call TRBJ1-4; a weak D match, TRBD1 (6 bases). The CDR3 covers 15 residues. Germline CDR1 reads WNHNN; CDR2 reads SYGVQD (reference sequence). V lost 0 bases, J lost 8 bases, and 13 bases lay in between. CDR3 coding DNA: TGCGCCAGCAGTGAGTCCAGGGGCATAGGCGAAAAACTGTTTTTT. It yields the protein CASSESRGIGEKLFF.

This clone came up once. The chain links TRBV5-4 to TRBJ2-1; perhaps TRBD1 as D (6 bases). There are 16 residues in the CDR3. Germline CDR1 is SGHNT and CDR2 is YYREEE (reference sequence). V was trimmed by 4 bases and J by 4 bases, leaving 18 bases between them. CDR3 in amino acids: CASSPRPATGYNEQFF. DNA for the CDR3: TGTGCCAGCAGCCCACGACCAGCGACAGGTTACAATGAGCAGTTCTTC.

J is TRBJ1-4 and V is TRBV9, with D hard to call. The CDR3 covers 17 residues. Germline V CDR1 and CDR2: SGDLS, YYNGEE. The V and J ends lost 0 bases and 0 bases respectively, with 12 bases between them. The CDR3 reads CASSVAPVLATNEKLFF. CDR3 DNA sequence: TGTGCCAGCAGCGTAGCTCCAGTCCTTGCAACTAATGAAAAACTGTTTTTT.

The chain carries TRBV19 and TRBJ1-6; TRBD1 aligns across 10 bases. This CDR3 region has 16 residues. After removal of 5 bases from V and 2 bases from J, the junction contained 3 bases not matched to a gene. Germline V gives CDR1 LNHDA, CDR2 SQIVND (reference sequence). The CDR3 loop reads CASSSGQGAYNSPLHF. CDR3 nucleotides: TGTGCCAGTAGTTCCGGACAGGGGGCCTATAATTCACCCCTCCACTTT.

V and J are TRBV28 and TRBJ2-3; 7 nucleotides agree with TRBD1. Trimming removed 7 bases from V and 2 bases from J; junction bases left unmatched: 6. The CDR3 extends over 14 amino acids. CDR1 MDHEN and CDR2 SYDVKM come from the germline V gene. The chain's CDR3 is CASITQGDTDTQYF. The CDR3 nucleotides are TGTGCCAGCATAACTCAGGGGGACACAGATACGCAGTATTTT. Filled out from reference TRBV28 and TRBJ2-3, the complete variable domain reads DVKVTQSSRYLVKRTGEKVFLECVQDMDHENMFWYRQDPGLGLRLIYFSYDVKMKEKGDIPEGYSVSREKKERFSLILESASTNQTSMYLCASITQGDTDTQYFGPGTRLTVL.

J is TRBJ1-1 and V is TRBV28; the D is unclear. The CDR3 contains 15 residues. V was clipped by 6 bases and J by 4 bases, with 18 bases between them. The germline V gene has CDR1 MDHEN and CDR2 SYDVKM. The CDR3 is CASSPLGRDGTEAFF. DNA for the CDR3: TGTGCCAGCAGCCCCCTAGGGAGAGATGGCACTGAAGCTTTCTTT.

This clone was seen only once. The chain joins TRBV21-1 to TRBJ2-7; the table's TRBD2 call for D was not verified on the DNA. TRBV21-1 is assigned pseudogene status. The CDR3 is 12 residues long. The CDR3 loop reads CANANGGYEQYV. The CDR3, as DNA: TGTGCCAATGCGAACGGTGGTTACGAGCAGTACGTC.

The chain has TRBV18 and TRBJ2-5; no firm D call. V was trimmed by 3 bases and J by 4 bases, leaving 9 bases between them. Germline V CDR1 and CDR2: KGHSH, LQKENI. The CDR3 covers 13 residues. The CDR3 loop is CASSPERGETQYF. CDR3 sequence (DNA): TGTGCCAGCTCACCCGAACGAGGAGAGACCCAGTACTTC.

The gene calls are TRBV5-1 and TRBJ1-5; D may be TRBD1 (5 bases). Germline CDR1 SGHRS, CDR2 YFSETQ. Deletions cut 4 bases from V and 3 bases from J, with 14 bases between. The CDR3 runs 15 residues. The CDR3 here is CASSLDSRSNQPQHF. CDR3 nucleotide sequence: TGCGCCAGCAGCCTTGACAGTAGGTCCAATCAGCCCCAGCATTTT.

The chain links TRBV5-4 to TRBJ1-4; perhaps TRBD1 as D (5 bases). The CDR3 has 15 amino acids. In germline, CDR1 is SGHNT, CDR2 YYREEE (reference sequence). Trimming removed 4 bases at V and 0 bases at J, with 10 bases between. This chain's CDR3 is CASSRSGSTNEKLFF. The CDR3 region has the DNA TGTGCCAGCAGCCGGTCAGGGTCAACTAATGAAAAACTGTTTTTT.

V and J are TRBV18 and TRBJ1-1; 9 nucleotides align to TRBD1. The V segment lost 5 bases and the J segment 5 bases; nucleotides outside the gene matches: 9. This CDR3 contains 15 residues. Germline lookup yields CDR1 KGHSH and CDR2 LQKENI. CDR3 coding DNA: TGTGCCAGCTCAGCCAAGGGACAGGGAAAAACTGAAGCTTTCTTT. It encodes CASSAKGQGKTEAFF.

The chain combines TRBV5-1 with TRBJ2-2; D is perhaps TRBD2 (5 bases). V was clipped by 0 bases and J by 5 bases, with 14 bases between them. This CDR3 is built from 16 residues. Per germline, CDR1 SGHRS and CDR2 YFSETQ. The CDR3 spells CASSLAGIGGTGELFF. CDR3 sequence (DNA): TGCGCCAGCAGCTTGGCCGGGATAGGTGGAACCGGGGAGCTGTTTTTT. The entire variable domain, with the rest obtained from reference TRBV5-1 and TRBJ2-2, is as follows: KAGVTQTPRYLIKTRGQQVTLSCSPISGHRSVSWYQQTPGQGLQFLFEYFSETQRNKGNFPGRFSGRQFSNSRSEMNVSTLELGDSALYLCASSLAGIGGTGELFFGEGSRLTVL.

The rearrangement uses TRBV30 and TRBJ1-5; tentative D call: TRBD1 (6 bases). The germline CDR1 and CDR2 sequences are GTSNPN and SVGIG (reference sequence). The V and J ends lost 2 bases and 3 bases respectively, with 14 bases between them. The CDR3 extends over 15 amino acids. The CDR3 sequence is CAWSRGGLYNQPQHF. The CDR3 nucleotides are TGTGCCTGGAGTAGGGGGGGACTTTACAATCAGCCCCAGCATTTT.

The chain has TRBV10-3 and TRBJ1-2; 7 nucleotides line up with TRBD1. CDR3 length equals 14 residues. V lost 10 bases, J lost 5 bases, and 13 bases stayed unmatched. Germline V CDR1 and CDR2: ENHRY, SYGVKD. The CDR3 protein is CATSEPRQGYGYTF. The CDR3 DNA reads as TGTGCCACCAGCGAACCAAGACAGGGTTATGGCTACACCTTC.

This clone showed up just a few times. The genes are TRBV20-1 and TRBJ1-2; 9 positions agree with TRBD1. The CDR3 loop spans 14 amino acids. The germline CDR1 and CDR2 sequences are DFQATT and SNEGSKA (reference sequence). The ends lost 3 bases at V and 4 bases at J; junction bases unmatched: 6. The CDR3 region is CSASIDRGGYGYTF. CDR3 sequence (DNA): TGCAGTGCTAGTATAGACAGGGGGGGCTATGGCTACACCTTC.

This CDR3 is CAISAGQGIRNEQFF. The CDR3, as DNA: TGTGCCATCAGTGCAGGACAGGGGATAAGGAATGAGCAGTTCTTC. The chain is built from TRBV10-3 and TRBJ2-1; 9 nucleotides match TRBD1. The CDR3 consists of 15 residues. J gave up 7 bases and V 4 bases, and 8 bases lay outside the gene matches. Germline V gene sequence: CDR1 ENHRY, CDR2 SYGVKD.

The genes are TRBV5-4 and TRBJ2-4; 7 nucleotides agree with TRBD2. This CDR3 has 16 amino acids. Germline loops: CDR1 SGHNT, CDR2 YYREEE (reference sequence). V lost 5 bases to trimming and J lost 2 bases; unmatched junction nucleotides: 10. In DNA form, the CDR3 reads TGTGCCAGCAGTCCGGGTAGCGGGTCTACCAAAAACATTCAGTACTTC. Protein sequence: CASSPGSGSTKNIQYF.

This chain joins TRBV7-2 and TRBJ2-1; TRBD2 matches at 8 bases. CDR1 SGHTA and CDR2 FQGNSA come from the germline V gene. Trimming took 8 bases from V and 3 from J; bases not matched to a gene: 9. CDR3 size: 15 residues. This CDR3 is CASASPSGFYNEQFF. Here the CDR3 DNA reads TGTGCCAGCGCTAGTCCTAGCGGGTTCTACAATGAGCAGTTCTTC.

CDR3 sequence reads: CASSQQGAGTEAFF. CDR3 bases: TGTGCCAGCTCCCAGCAGGGGGCAGGGACTGAAGCTTTCTTT. The chain joins TRBV18 to TRBJ1-1; 8 bases match TRBD1. This CDR3 contains 14 residues. The V segment lost 6 bases and the J segment 5 bases; nucleotides outside the gene matches: 8. Germline V lookup: CDR1 KGHSH, CDR2 LQKENI. The full variable domain, in which reference TRBV18 and TRBJ1-1 provide the parts outside the CDR3, is NAGVMQNPRHLVRRRGQEARLRCSPMKGHSHVYWYRQLPEEGLKFMVYLQKENIIDESGMPKERFSAEFPKEGPSILRIQQVVRGDSAAYFCASSQQGAGTEAFFGQGTRLTVV.

The rearrangement links TRBV5-1 to TRBJ1-4, with 7 bases lining up with TRBD1. The J segment lost 5 bases and the V segment lost 4 bases, leaving 8 bases of the junction unmatched. The CDR3 totals 15 residues. The germline V gene has CDR1 SGHRS and CDR2 YFSETQ. Here the CDR3 DNA reads TGCGCCAGCAGCCCCCCCGAGACAGGGAATGAAAAACTGTTTTTT. This codes for CASSPPETGNEKLFF.

This chain uses TRBV29-1 with TRBJ2-3; D not resolved. V was shortened by 4 bases and J by 4 bases, with 12 bases between the two germline ends. This CDR3 has 13 residues. The germline V gene encodes CDR1 SQVTM and CDR2 ANQGSEA. The CDR3 region is CSVGASTADTQYF. The CDR3 DNA is TGCAGCGTTGGAGCTAGTACTGCAGATACGCAGTATTTT.